Presented here are 22 T cell receptor beta chains from one specimen sequenced in a study of blood T cell repertoires in COVID-19. Produced via immunoSEQ multiplex PCR; TCRdb's table is partial and in-frame only. Of approximately 330,000 clones in the sample, approximately 90% were seen once. Material: peripheral blood. The receptors stem from a woman in her forties or fifties with active or convalescent COVID-19.

In its sample, this clone was seen a few times. This chain joins TRBV11-2 and TRBJ1-2; the D is unclear. The CDR3 is made up of 15 amino acids. The germline V gene has CDR1 SGHAT and CDR2 FQNNGV. V shed 4 bases and J shed 6 bases, with 18 bases lying between them. The chain's CDR3 is CASSSARRTEDGYTF. Written as DNA, the CDR3 is TGTGCCAGCAGCTCCGCCCGCAGAACAGAAGATGGCTACACCTTC.

The CDR3 loop is CASSLEGRASGYTF. Written as DNA, the CDR3 is TGTGCCAGCAGCTTAGAAGGCAGGGCCTCTGGCTACACCTTC. This sequence joins TRBV7-9 and TRBJ1-2; a weak D match, TRBD1 (5 bases). This CDR3 is 14 amino acids long. V lost 1 base to trimming and J lost 7 bases, with 13 bases between them. CDR1 is SEHNR, CDR2 FQNEAQ, per germline (reference sequence).

This chain uses TRBV7-8 with TRBJ1-2; 7 bases match TRBD1. The germline gives CDR1 SGHVS, CDR2 FQNEAQ. The CDR3 contains 13 residues. Germline trimming cut 6 bases from V and 4 bases from J; bases unmatched to any gene: 5. CDR3 residues: CASSKGTAYGYTF. For the CDR3, the DNA is TGTGCCAGCAGTAAAGGGACAGCCTATGGCTACACCTTC.

This chain connects TRBV7-2 to TRBJ1-3; D is uncertain. The V end lost 1 base, the J end lost 0 bases, and 19 bases lay between the germline ends. CDR3 length: 19 amino acids. Germline assignment: CDR1 SGHTA and CDR2 FQGNSA. The CDR3 loop reads CASSLGLAGVRGSGNTIYF. The CDR3 nucleotides are TGTGCCAGCAGCTTAGGACTAGCGGGAGTTCGGGGCTCTGGAAACACCATATATTTT.

The chain uses TRBV9 and TRBJ2-1; 11 bases match TRBD1. CDR1 is SGDLS and CDR2 is YYNGEE in the germline V gene. The CDR3 covers 16 residues. Unmatched junction bases numbered 12, after V lost 4 bases and J lost 9 bases. DNA of the CDR3: TGTGCCAGCAGCCCTCGATCGGACAGGGGGCTGAGTGAGCAGTTCTTC. It specifies CASSPRSDRGLSEQFF.

The CDR3 reads CASSLLLEGLSGYTF. As DNA, the CDR3 is TGTGCCAGCAGCTTACTACTCGAGGGTTTGAGTGGCTACACCTTC. The V and J genes are TRBV7-2 and TRBJ1-2; D unresolved. CDR3 size: 15 residues. Germline values: CDR1 SGHTA, CDR2 FQGNSA. Trimming left V 2 bases short and J 7 bases short, with 17 bases between.

The V gene is TRBV24-1, the J gene TRBJ2-1, with D tentatively TRBD1 (5 bases). V lost 6 bases and J 6 bases, leaving 14 bases between the germline ends. CDR1 and CDR2 from the germline V gene are KGHDR and SFDVKD. The CDR3 has 14 amino acids. The CDR3: CATSNPGYGNEQFF. Here the CDR3 DNA reads TGTGCCACCAGTAACCCAGGGTATGGCAATGAGCAGTTCTTC.

The chain links TRBV4-1 to TRBJ2-7; 7 nucleotides agree with TRBD2. There are 19 residues in the CDR3. V lost 0 bases, J lost 2 bases, and 16 bases stayed unmatched. Germline CDR1 and CDR2: MGHRA and YSYEKL. DNA of the CDR3: TGCGCCAGCAGCCAAGATCCTATGGCGGAGTACGGGAGGCCCTACGAGCAGTACTTC. It yields the protein CASSQDPMAEYGRPYEQYF.

V and J are TRBV5-1 and TRBJ1-4; D is undetermined. Trimming stripped 4 bases from V and 7 bases from J, with 14 bases between. The CDR3 contains 14 residues. Germline V gene data show CDR1 as SGHRS and CDR2 as YFSETQ. CDR3 residues: CASSTLPGSEKLFF. The CDR3 DNA follows: TGCGCCAGCAGCACCCTCCCGGGGTCTGAAAAACTGTTTTTT.

This chain uses TRBV3-1 (or the pseudogene TRBV3-2) with TRBJ1-2; tentatively, D is TRBD1 (5 bases). Trimming shortened V by 4 bases and J by 4 bases, and 25 bases separated the two germline ends. CDR3 length equals 18 residues. Per the germline V gene, CDR1 is LGHDT and CDR2 is YNNKEL (reference sequence). The chain's CDR3 is CASSLPGGRWLPFYGYTF. The DNA of the CDR3 is TGTGCCAGCAGCCTCCCGGGGGGGAGGTGGCTCCCCTTCTATGGCTACACCTTC.

The V call is TRBV3-1 (or the pseudogene TRBV3-2), the J call TRBJ2-1; the D gene is possibly TRBD2 (6 bases). Germline V gene sequence: CDR1 LGHDT, CDR2 YNNKEL (reference sequence). CDR3 length equals 19 residues. The V end was cut by 2 bases, the J end by 9 bases, with 29 bases between. Here the CDR3 DNA reads TGTGCCAGCAGCCAAAAGGAGGGTTTTCTTCTCGACCCTAAGGGTGAGCAGTTCTTC. This encodes CASSQKEGFLLDPKGEQFF.

The gene calls are TRBV5-6 and TRBJ1-3; TRBD1 is a possible D gene (6 bases). Trimming removed 3 bases at V and 0 bases at J, with 22 bases between. The CDR3 has 19 residues. Germline V gives CDR1 SGHDT, CDR2 YYEEEE. In DNA form, the CDR3 reads TGTGCCAGCAGCTCTTTCAGTTCGGACAGACCAGTCTCTGGAAACACCATATATTTT. This encodes CASSSFSSDRPVSGNTIYF.

This chain links TRBV9 with TRBJ2-7; D is ambiguous. The CDR3 is made up of 14 amino acids. Trimming removed 0 bases from V and 1 base from J, with 8 bases in between. From germline, CDR1 is SGDLS and CDR2 YYNGEE. CDR3 loop: CASSVVSESYEQYF. As DNA, the CDR3 is TGTGCCAGCAGCGTAGTTTCCGAGTCCTACGAGCAGTACTTC.

V and J are TRBV3-1 (or the pseudogene TRBV3-2) and TRBJ1-1; 7 positions match TRBD1. Germline V gives CDR1 LGHDT, CDR2 YNNKEL (reference sequence). V shed 1 base and J 0 bases; nucleotides not matched to a gene: 5. This CDR3 has 16 residues. The DNA of the CDR3 is TGTGCCAGCAGCCAAGCCCCCAGGGGGATGAACACTGAAGCTTTCTTT. Encoded protein: CASSQAPRGMNTEAFF.

The chain has TRBV5-1 and TRBJ2-6; no firm D call. With 4 bases removed from V and 1 base from J, the gap between germline ends came to 6 bases. The CDR3 sequence is 14 residues long. Germline-derived CDR1 and CDR2 are SGHRS and YFSETQ. The CDR3 bases are TGCGCCAGCAGCACGGTGTCTGGGGCCAACGTCCTGACTTTC. Residues: CASSTVSGANVLTF.

The chain uses TRBV30 and TRBJ1-5, with D possibly being TRBD1 (6 bases). V was pared by 4 bases and J by 1 base, with 11 bases between. The CDR3 contains 14 residues. Germline V gene sequence: CDR1 GTSNPN, CDR2 SVGIG (reference sequence). CDR3 DNA: TGTGCCTGGAACGACAGGCAGAGCAATCAGCCCCAGCATTTT. Protein: CAWNDRQSNQPQHF.

The chain carries TRBV7-3 and TRBJ1-1; 8 bases align to TRBD1. J gave up 5 bases and V 2 bases, and 10 bases lay outside the gene matches. Germline assignment: CDR1 SGHTA and CDR2 FQGTGA. The CDR3 is made up of 16 amino acids. The CDR3 sequence is CASSLGAGTGGTEAFF. CDR3 nucleotides: TGTGCCAGCAGCTTAGGGGCGGGTACAGGGGGAACTGAAGCTTTCTTT. The entire variable domain, with the rest obtained from reference TRBV7-3 and TRBJ1-1, is as follows: GAGVSQTPSNKVTEKGKYVELRCDPISGHTALYWYRQSLGQGPEFLIYFQGTGAADDSGLPNDRFFAVRPEGSVSTLKIQRTERGDSAVYLCASSLGAGTGGTEAFFGQGTRLTVV.

The chain links TRBV6-1 to TRBJ2-2; 10 nucleotides match TRBD2. Germline-derived CDR1 and CDR2 are MNHNS and SASEGT. V was pared by 2 bases and J by 6 bases, with 9 bases of the junction left unmatched. The CDR3 runs to 17 residues. The CDR3 loop reads CASSETLWTSGAGELFF. For the CDR3, the DNA is TGTGCCAGCAGTGAAACCCTTTGGACTAGCGGCGCCGGGGAGCTGTTTTTT.

The chain uses TRBV4-1 and TRBJ1-5; D not certain. Trimming removed 10 bases from V and 2 bases from J, with 9 bases in between. The CDR3 extends over 12 amino acids. The germline gives CDR1 MGHRA, CDR2 YSYEKL. The CDR3 is CATGEGNQPQHF. The CDR3 DNA follows: TGCGCCACCGGGGAAGGCAATCAGCCCCAGCATTTT.

The chain carries TRBV20-1 and TRBJ2-3; D possibly corresponds to TRBD2 (5 bases). The CDR3 extends over 13 amino acids. V was cut by 3 bases and J by 5 bases, with 12 bases left in between. Per the germline V gene, CDR1 is DFQATT and CDR2 is SNEGSKA (reference sequence). The CDR3 DNA follows: TGCAGTGCTAGTTTACCAGAGGGAGATACGCAGTATTTT. Translation gives CSASLPEGDTQYF.

The CDR3 sequence is CASSLAAGGQETQYF. In DNA, the CDR3 is TGTGCCAGCAGCTTAGCAGCCGGGGGACAAGAGACCCAGTACTTC. The rearrangement uses TRBV7-9 and TRBJ2-5; possible D gene TRBD2, 6 bases. Looked up from germline, CDR1 is SEHNR and CDR2 is FQNEAQ (reference sequence). This CDR3 has 15 residues. Trimming cost V 0 bases and J 2 bases, with 10 bases left between them.

The chain carries TRBV27 and TRBJ1-1; TRBD1 matches 7 bases. This CDR3 comprises 16 residues. V gave up 7 bases and J gave up 7 bases; unmatched junction bases: 18. Per the germline V gene, CDR1 is MNHEY and CDR2 is SMNVEV (reference sequence). The CDR3: CASIHRDRLPIFEAFF. In DNA form, the CDR3 reads TGTGCCAGCATCCACCGGGACAGACTACCTATTTTTGAAGCTTTCTTT.